This section outlines one TCR beta chain sequence together with its context. Its target is not known. This CDR3 comprises 15 residues. V shed 4 bases and J shed 4 bases, with 15 bases lying between them. CDR1 is SGHDT, CDR2 YYEEEE, per germline. Generated by immunoSEQ multiplex PCR, the TCRdb table keeps only in-frame clones and is missing some. This table holds millions of clones, roughly 94% found once. This sample stems from a study of shared clonotypes between healthy human individuals. Whole-study context: Used for every donor were three CD4 naive, three CD4 memory, two CD8 naive and one CD8 memory plate. Study findings and constraints: In several donors, around 5% of naive CD4 clonotypes appeared in common.

This receptor was identified in a man younger than 35 in good health. The rearrangement links TRBV5-6 to TRBJ2-1; no clear D. The sequencing sample was made of naive CD4+ T cells sorted from blood. Subset here: CD45RA+ positively selected. The CDR3 here is CASSISDRLYNEQFF. CDR3 coding DNA: TGTGCCAGCAGCATATCGGACCGATTATACAATGAGCAGTTCTTC.